This T cell receptor (beta chain) came from a study of CD8 T cells in Susac syndrome. RNA amounts of about 0.5 to 1 ug underwent reverse transcription with random hexamers. Amplification of TCR beta CDR3 spanned 54 Vbeta and 13 Jbeta via immunoSEQ multiplex PCR. TCRdb re-derived calls from the immunoSEQ multiplex PCR reads in MiXCR, one entry per CDR3 protein. The repertoire holds 250,000 to 350,000 distinct CDR3 sequences, with about 92% as singletons. Germline assignment: CDR1 LNHDA and CDR2 SQIVND (reference sequence). The V gene lost 6 bases and the J gene lost 0 bases, with 18 bases spanning the gap. This CDR3 comprises 16 residues. Purification of the CD8+ and CD4+ T cells relied on negative isolation, and TEMRA cells underwent FACS enrichment.

Sequenced material: CD4+ T cells from PBMCs. The V and J genes are TRBV19 and TRBJ2-7; D gene uncertain. The clonotype comes from a human donor with multiple sclerosis. In DNA form, the CDR3 reads TGTGCCAGTAGCCACCTGTCGGAGCCGAGCTCCTACGAGCAGTACTTC. It is translated as CASSHLSEPSSYEQYF.